A selection of T cell receptor beta chains follows, all from one sample in a study of graft-versus-host responses after intestinal transplantation. Using immunoSEQ multiplex PCR, the repertoire was profiled, and TCRdb retains in-frame clones only, with some absent. The sample holds about 45,000 clones, more than 85% seen once. Source: PBMCs, taken 524 days after transplant. Source of these receptors: a human patient who received an intestinal transplant, so some T cells may come from the graft donor. Each CDR3 is given with its conserved first and last residue. D genes are given only for firm matches. Some rows mark clone size as missing; the rest say once, few, many or name a class of expanded clone.

J	V	D	size	CDR3	DNA
TRBJ2-3	TRBV6-5	.	.	CASSYSRDTQYF	TGTGCCAGCAGTTACTCACGGGATACGCAGTATTTT
TRBJ2-6	TRBV5-1	.	.	CASSLDSSGANVLTF	TGCGCCAGCAGCTTAGACAGCTCTGGGGCCAACGTCCTGACTTTC
TRBJ2-7	TRBV9	.	.	CASSVGRVDEQYF	TGTGCCAGCAGCGTAGGGAGGGTCGACGAGCAGTACTTC
TRBJ2-5	TRBV14	TRBD2	.	CASSQPGLAGVETQYF	TGTGCCAGCAGCCAACCCGGACTAGCGGGAGTAGAGACCCAGTACTTC
TRBJ1-2	TRBV6-5	TRBD1	once	CASGRDRGLNYGYTF	TGTGCCAGCGGACGCGACAGGGGACTTAACTATGGCTACACCTTC
TRBJ1-1	TRBV2	TRBD1	.	CASSEEGADTEAFF	TGTGCCAGCAGTGAAGAGGGGGCCGACACTGAAGCTTTCTTT
TRBJ2-3	TRBV11-2	.	.	CASNPNTGGVGGTDTQYF	TGTGCCAGCAACCCGAATACTGGTGGGGTGGGGGGTACAGATACGCAGTATTTT
TRBJ1-1	TRBV14	TRBD1	once	CASSQDRGRGRGNTEAFF	TGTGCCAGCAGCCAAGATCGGGGCAGGGGGCGGGGCAACACTGAAGCTTTCTTT
TRBJ1-5	TRBV15	TRBD1	few	CATSRDGGGQGNQPQHF	TGTGCCACCAGCAGAGATGGAGGGGGACAGGGCAATCAGCCCCAGCATTTT
TRBJ2-7	TRBV6-5	TRBD2	.	CASSYGGLAGVYEQYF	TGTGCCAGCAGTTACGGGGGGCTAGCGGGAGTTTACGAGCAGTACTTC
TRBJ1-1	TRBV19	.	.	CASSTRRGLTNTEAFF	TGTGCCAGTAGTACTCGGCGGGGTCTGACGAACACTGAAGCTTTCTTT
TRBJ1-1	TRBV10-3	.	.	CAISAAGSTEAFF	TGTGCCATCAGTGCAGCAGGGTCCACTGAAGCTTTCTTT
TRBJ2-4	TRBV6-6	.	.	CASSTGRGGDIQYF	TGTGCCAGCAGTACAGGGAGGGGTGGTGACATTCAGTACTTC
TRBJ1-5	TRBV5-6	TRBD1	.	CASSATGDDQPQHF	TGTGCCAGCAGCGCCACAGGGGATGATCAGCCCCAGCATTTT
TRBJ2-7	TRBV2	.	.	CASSGPRFLREQYF	TGTGCCAGCAGTGGTCCTAGATTTCTACGGGAGCAGTACTTC
TRBJ1-2	TRBV4-2	.	.	CASSQEQGINYGYTF	TGTGCCAGCAGCCAAGAACAGGGAATTAACTATGGCTACACCTTC
TRBJ2-5	TRBV4-1	TRBD2	.	CASSPPGTSWETQYF	TGCGCCAGCAGCCCGCCAGGGACTAGCTGGGAGACCCAGTACTTC
TRBJ2-7	TRBV12-1	.	.	CASSFASGFNSYEQYF	TGTGCCAGCAGCTTTGCCAGCGGATTCAACTCCTACGAGCAGTACTTC
TRBJ2-7	TRBV7-2	TRBD2	.	CASSPVVGAGLSYEQYF	TGTGCCAGCAGCCCCGTGGTGGGAGCGGGATTAAGCTACGAGCAGTACTTC
TRBJ1-5	TRBV2	.	.	CASSEGRAGVFNQPQHF	TGTGCCAGCAGTGAAGGTAGAGCAGGGGTCTTTAATCAGCCCCAGCATTTT
TRBJ1-2	TRBV2	TRBD1	.	CASSITGVGYTF	TGTGCCAGCAGTATTACAGGGGTTGGCTACACCTTC
TRBJ2-1	TRBV10-3	TRBD2	.	CAITPGGLSYNEQFF	TGTGCCATCACCCCGGGGGGGCTCTCCTACAATGAGCAGTTCTTC
TRBJ2-2	TRBV5-7	TRBD2	.	CASSLLRASGRDGELFF	TGTGCCAGCAGCTTGCTCAGAGCTAGCGGGAGAGACGGGGAGCTGTTTTTT
TRBJ2-2	TRBV5-1	TRBD1	.	CASSLAPRRTGGATGELFF	TGCGCCAGCAGCTTGGCCCCCCGAAGGACAGGGGGCGCGACCGGGGAGCTGTTTTTT
TRBJ2-7	TRBV5-1	.	.	CASSGAVASYEQYF	TGCGCCAGCAGCGGGGCAGTGGCCTCCTACGAGCAGTACTTC
TRBJ2-7	TRBV28	TRBD2	.	CASSLTGLFYEQYF	TGTGCCAGCAGTTTAACGGGACTATTCTACGAGCAGTACTTC
TRBJ2-7	TRBV19	TRBD1	.	CASSFGTGVEQYF	TGTGCCAGTAGTTTCGGAACAGGGGTCGAGCAGTACTTC
TRBJ2-1	TRBV12-2	.	.	CASRFTSGSPYNEQFF	TGTGCAAGTCGCTTTACTAGCGGGAGCCCCTACAATGAGCAGTTCTTC
TRBJ2-7	TRBV4-3	.	.	CASSQVGGSYEQYF	TGCGCCAGCAGCCAAGTCGGCGGGTCCTACGAGCAGTACTTC
TRBJ1-1	TRBV27	.	.	CASIFRKGVTEAFF	TGTGCCAGCATCTTCAGAAAGGGGGTAACTGAAGCTTTCTTT
TRBJ1-5	TRBV19	.	.	CASSFGTPLIQPQHF	TGTGCCAGTAGTTTTGGGACGCCCTTGATTCAGCCCCAGCATTTT
TRBJ1-2	TRBV14	.	.	CASSPTSGPRDGYTF	TGTGCCAGCAGCCCGACCTCTGGTCCCCGCGATGGCTACACCTTC
TRBJ2-4	TRBV5-8	.	.	CASSLSIQYF	TGTGCCAGCAGCTTGTCCATTCAGTACTTC
TRBJ1-6	TRBV7-2	.	.	CASSPPGVRSYNSPLHF	TGTGCCAGCAGTCCTCCCGGGGTCCGGTCCTATAATTCACCCCTCCACTTT
TRBJ1-6	TRBV7-2	.	once	CASSPVGAPLHF	TGTGCCAGCAGCCCCGTTGGGGCTCCCCTCCACTTT
TRBJ2-6	TRBV28	.	.	CASSSLESGSGANVLTF	TGTGCCAGCAGCTCCCTCGAAAGCGGGTCCGGGGCCAACGTCCTGACTTTC
TRBJ2-3	TRBV27	TRBD2	.	CASSLFAGGSSTDTQYF	TGTGCCAGCAGTTTATTTGCGGGAGGATCAAGCACAGATACGCAGTATTTT
TRBJ1-1	TRBV13	TRBD1	.	CAGRQGLRTEAFF	TGTGCCGGTCGACAGGGGTTAAGGACTGAAGCTTTCTTT
TRBJ1-1	TRBV7-3	.	.	CASSLGPGGEAFF	TGTGCCAGCAGCTTGGGGCCGGGGGGTGAAGCTTTCTTT
TRBJ2-5	TRBV5-1	.	once	CASSLAAGSLRETQYF	TGCGCCAGCAGCTTGGCCGCAGGTTCCTTGCGGGAGACCCAGTACTTC
TRBJ2-3	TRBV5-1	.	.	CASSLEAGKSTDTQYF	TGCGCCAGCAGCTTGGAGGCGGGAAAGAGCACAGATACGCAGTATTTT
TRBJ1-5	TRBV19	TRBD1	.	CASSARDRGYNQPQHF	TGTGCCAGTAGTGCGAGGGACAGGGGCTACAATCAGCCCCAGCATTTT
TRBJ2-1	TRBV6-1	.	.	CASSLWELNEQFF	TGTGCCAGCAGTCTGTGGGAGCTCAATGAGCAGTTCTTC
TRBJ1-2	TRBV19	TRBD1	.	CASSIGILGQDYGYTF	TGTGCCAGTAGTATCGGCATATTGGGACAGGATTATGGCTACACCTTC
TRBJ1-1	TRBV15	.	.	CATSRERVRTEAFF	TGTGCCACCAGCAGAGAAAGGGTACGGACTGAAGCTTTCTTT
TRBJ1-2	TRBV21-1	.	few	CASSKVGPCSTRRLNYGYTF	TGTGCCAGCAGCAAAGTTGGTCCCTGTAGTACACGACGACTCAACTATGGCTACACCTTC
TRBJ2-2	TRBV6-5	TRBD2	.	CASSPSGIGFGELFF	TGTGCCAGCAGCCCGAGCGGGATAGGGTTCGGGGAGCTGTTTTTT
TRBJ2-5	TRBV28	.	.	CASSLGAEETQYF	TGTGCCAGCAGTTTAGGCGCGGAAGAGACCCAGTACTTC
TRBJ1-4	TRBV5-4	.	.	CASSRDTLNEKLFF	TGTGCCAGCAGCCGGGACACCCTTAATGAAAAACTGTTTTTT
TRBJ1-2	TRBV28	.	.	CASRGSTGLKYYGYTF	TGTGCCAGCAGGGGCTCAACAGGGCTCAAGTACTATGGCTACACCTTC
TRBJ2-7	TRBV2	TRBD2	few	CASSVLAGGRGEQYF	TGTGCCAGCAGTGTATTAGCGGGAGGGCGGGGCGAGCAGTACTTC
TRBJ1-3	TRBV28	.	.	CASTPAAVNTIYF	TGTGCCAGCACCCCCGCCGCCGTAAACACCATATATTTT
TRBJ2-3	TRBV9	.	once	CASSVDVSTDTQYF	TGTGCCAGCAGCGTAGATGTGAGCACAGATACGCAGTATTTT
TRBJ1-2	TRBV5-1	TRBD1	.	CASSLTGEGGYTF	TGCGCCAGCAGCTTGACAGGGGAAGGCGGCTACACCTTC
TRBJ2-1	TRBV11-2	TRBD1	.	CASSPTGQGDEQFF	TGTGCCAGCAGCCCCACGGGACAGGGAGATGAGCAGTTCTTC